These T cell receptor beta chains were read from a single sample in a study of blood T cell repertoires in COVID-19. TCRdb's copy holds only in-frame clones and misses some; the assay was immunoSEQ multiplex PCR. This sample yields under 140,000 clones, of which more than 70% are seen a single time; around 3.2% belongs to the top ten. Sequencing was done on a sample of peripheral blood. The receptors were sampled from a woman aged 45-60 years with acute or convalescent COVID-19. Each CDR3 is given with its conserved first and last residue. A D gene is named only where the DNA matches it firmly. Clone sizes are given selectively: once, few, many, or a class where the clone is expanded.

>.|TRBV5-1|TRBJ2-3|.
CASSPDEDTQYF
TGCGCCAGCAGCCCCGATGAGGATACGCAGTATTTT
>.|TRBV19|TRBJ1-1|.
CASTEGLGSTEAFF
TGTGCCAGTACCGAGGGTTTGGGTTCCACTGAAGCTTTCTTT
>.|TRBV21-1|TRBJ2-1|.
CASSKVSRGLGRNEQFF
TGTGCCAGCAGCAAAGTAAGTAGGGGACTAGGGCGCAATGAGCAGTTCTTC
>.|TRBV19|TRBJ1-5|TRBD1
CASSIGVGGQGSWGQPQHF
TGTGCCAGTAGTATAGGGGTAGGGGGACAGGGCTCATGGGGACAGCCCCAGCATTTT
>.|TRBV21-1|TRBJ1-3|.
CASGGTSRSGNTIYF
TGTGCCAGCGGCGGGACCTCTCGCTCTGGAAACACCATATATTTT
>.|TRBV18|TRBJ2-5|TRBD2
CASSPTSGSQETQYF
TGTGCCAGCTCACCGACTAGCGGGAGCCAAGAGACCCAGTACTTC
>.|TRBV5-1|TRBJ2-1|TRBD1
CASSFSGGPDNEQFF
TGCGCCAGCAGCTTTTCAGGGGGCCCGGACAATGAGCAGTTCTTC
>.|TRBV9|TRBJ2-5|.
CASSPGGQQETQYF
TGTGCCAGCAGCCCCGGAGGACAGCAAGAGACCCAGTACTTC
>.|TRBV19|TRBJ1-1|.
CASSHNEISSGGTEAFF
TGTGCCAGTAGTCACAATGAGATTTCGTCGGGAGGCACTGAAGCTTTCTTT
>.|TRBV19|TRBJ1-5|.
CASSIDRGGPKNQPQHF
TGTGCCAGTAGTATAGATCGTGGAGGGCCGAAGAATCAGCCCCAGCATTTT
>once|TRBV27|TRBJ2-7|TRBD1
CASTSTGTGGSYEQYF
TGTGCCAGCACCAGCACCGGGACAGGGGGCTCCTACGAGCAGTACTTC
>.|TRBV19|TRBJ2-5|.
CASSIDQKGATQYF
TGTGCCAGTAGTATAGACCAAAAGGGAGCGACCCAGTACTTC
>.|TRBV5-1|TRBJ1-6|.
CASSPRDIGGGSPLHF
TGCGCCAGCAGCCCTAGGGACATCGGCGGGGGTTCACCCCTCCACTTT
>.|TRBV5-4|TRBJ2-7|TRBD1
CASRSRQGDLSYEQYF
TGTGCCAGCAGATCTAGACAGGGGGACCTCTCCTACGAGCAGTACTTC
>few|TRBV30|TRBJ1-2|.
CAWTSSGRYNYGYTF
TGTGCCTGGACCTCCAGCGGGCGTTATAACTATGGCTACACCTTC
>.|TRBV27|TRBJ1-2|.
CASSYGRAYGYTF
TGTGCCAGCAGTTATGGCAGGGCTTATGGCTACACCTTC
>.|TRBV2|TRBJ2-5|.
CASSETARAQTQYF
TGTGCCAGCAGTGAAACAGCCAGAGCACAGACCCAGTACTTC
>.|TRBV28|TRBJ1-6|.
CASSSPVGGGPLHF
TGTGCCAGCAGTTCCCCCGTGGGGGGTGGGCCCCTCCACTTT
>.|TRBV5-4|TRBJ1-2|.
CASSPFPAGPPPGGYTF
TGTGCCAGCAGCCCTTTTCCTGCAGGGCCCCCGCCGGGCGGCTACACCTTC
>once|TRBV7-2|TRBJ2-7|TRBD1
CASSLSGQGAQYEQYF
TGTGCCAGCAGCTTATCGGGACAGGGGGCGCAATACGAGCAGTACTTC
>.|TRBV7-9|TRBJ1-3|.
CASSLGVGSSGNTIYF
TGTGCCAGCAGCTTAGGTGTCGGGAGCTCTGGAAACACCATATATTTT
>few|TRBV5-1|TRBJ1-1|TRBD1
CASSSTQGKNTEAFF
TGCGCCAGCAGCTCCACACAGGGGAAGAACACTGAAGCTTTCTTT
>once|TRBV30|TRBJ2-2|TRBD2
CAWSVPTSDFAGELFF
TGTGCCTGGAGTGTACCGACTAGCGATTTTGCCGGGGAGCTGTTTTTT
>.|TRBV27|TRBJ2-7|TRBD2
CASSSHRTSGDEQYF
TGTGCCAGCAGTTCACACCGGACTAGCGGGGACGAGCAGTACTTC
>.|TRBV3-1/TRBV3-2|TRBJ2-1|.
CASSQAALATYEQFF
TGTGCCAGCAGCCAAGCCGCACTAGCCACCTATGAGCAGTTCTTC
>.|TRBV11-1|TRBJ2-1|TRBD2
CASSLIAGGAYNEQFF
TGTGCCAGCAGCTTAATAGCGGGTGGGGCCTACAATGAGCAGTTCTTC
>.|TRBV6-5|TRBJ2-1|.
CASTRAGPYNEQFF
TGTGCCAGCACGAGGGCAGGCCCCTACAATGAGCAGTTCTTC
>.|TRBV21-1|TRBJ2-7|.
CASSKAGSGRPAYEQYF
TGTGCCAGCAGCAAAGCGGGGAGCGGGAGGCCGGCCTACGAGCAGTACTTC
>once|TRBV5-1|TRBJ2-2|.
CASSLEGVHTGELFF
TGCGCCAGCAGCTTGGAAGGGGTCCACACCGGGGAGCTGTTTTTT
>once|TRBV19|TRBJ2-2|.
CASSIVSFRGRTGELFF
TGTGCCAGTAGTATAGTCTCCTTTCGGGGGAGGACCGGGGAGCTGTTTTTT
>.|TRBV19|TRBJ2-6|.
CASIPGLGARGANVLTF
TGTGCCAGTATCCCCGGGTTAGGGGCACGCGGGGCCAACGTCCTGACTTTC
>.|TRBV19|TRBJ1-1|TRBD1
CASSLRQGLWTEAFF
TGTGCCAGTAGCCTACGACAGGGATTATGGACTGAAGCTTTCTTT
>.|TRBV7-9|TRBJ2-3|TRBD2
CASSLVLAGGTDTQYF
TGTGCCAGCAGCTTAGTACTAGCGGGAGGCACAGATACGCAGTATTTT
>.|TRBV28|TRBJ2-3|.
CASRTDYSPTQDTQYF
TGTGCCAGCAGAACTGACTATTCCCCCACCCAGGATACGCAGTATTTT
>.|TRBV5-1|TRBJ2-3|.
CASSLPPVGAETQYF
TGCGCCAGCAGCTTGCCCCCAGTCGGCGCGGAAACGCAGTATTTT
>.|TRBV3-1/TRBV3-2|TRBJ2-7|TRBD2
CASSPGGASGSYEQYF
TGTGCCAGCAGCCCCGGGGGGGCTAGCGGATCCTACGAGCAGTACTTC
>.|TRBV6-2/TRBV6-3|TRBJ1-2|.
CASSYSNRDIGKYGYTF
TGTGCCAGCAGTTACTCGAATCGGGACATCGGAAAATATGGCTACACCTTC
>.|TRBV4-1|TRBJ2-7|.
CASSQGLSRQGDYEQYF
TGCGCCAGCAGCCAGGGACTTTCGCGACAGGGAGACTACGAGCAGTACTTC
>.|TRBV19|TRBJ2-2|TRBD1
CATRDRGGGGELFF
TGTGCCACCCGGGACAGGGGGGGTGGCGGGGAGCTGTTTTTT
>few|TRBV28|TRBJ1-2|.
CASSRTDGYTF
TGTGCCAGCAGTAGGACAGATGGCTACACCTTC
>.|TRBV21-1|TRBJ2-5|.
CASSGLAGEALSETQYF
TGTGCCAGCAGCGGACTAGCGGGCGAGGCACTGTCAGAGACCCAGTACTTC
>.|TRBV19|TRBJ1-3|TRBD1
CASGQGAYTIYF
TGTGCCAGTGGACAGGGGGCCTACACCATATATTTT
>.|TRBV2|TRBJ2-2|.
CASSDLRANTGELFF
TGTGCCAGCAGTGACCTCAGGGCGAACACCGGGGAGCTGTTTTTT
>once|TRBV5-1|TRBJ1-2|TRBD1
CASSIGTGYGGYTF
TGCGCCAGCAGCATTGGGACAGGGTACGGCGGCTACACCTTC
>.|TRBV5-5|TRBJ2-6|.
CASSQVLGETGGANVLTF
TGTGCCAGCAGCCAGGTTTTGGGAGAAACTGGTGGGGCCAACGTCCTGACTTTC
>.|TRBV5-1|TRBJ2-7|TRBD1
CASSYGTGPTYEQYF
TGCGCCAGCAGCTACGGGACAGGGCCCACCTACGAGCAGTACTTC
>.|TRBV11-2|TRBJ2-5|TRBD1
CASSSRTGAFETQYF
TGTGCCAGCAGCTCCCGGACAGGGGCGTTCGAGACCCAGTACTTC
>.|TRBV27|TRBJ2-2|TRBD1
CASSSRTGKSTGELFF
TGTGCCAGCAGTTCCCGGACAGGGAAATCTACCGGGGAGCTGTTTTTT
>.|TRBV21-1|TRBJ2-7|.
CASSNDPGQGTYEQYF
TGTGCCAGCAGCAACGATCCCGGGCAGGGAACCTACGAGCAGTACTTC
>.|TRBV5-1|TRBJ1-2|.
CASSLETVYGYTF
TGCGCCAGCAGCTTGGAAACGGTCTATGGCTACACCTTC
>.|TRBV4-2|TRBJ2-1|.
CASSLRVANEQFF
TGTGCCAGCAGCCTACGAGTAGCCAATGAGCAGTTCTTC
>once|TRBV24-1|TRBJ2-1|TRBD1
CATSDLSVGTGGNEQFF
TGTGCCACCAGTGATTTGTCGGTAGGCACAGGGGGCAATGAGCAGTTCTTC
>.|TRBV6-5|TRBJ2-7|TRBD2
CASSPGTSGNLEQYF
TGTGCCAGCAGTCCCGGGACTAGCGGGAATCTCGAGCAGTACTTC
>.|TRBV28|TRBJ1-5|.
CASTQGNQPQHF
TGTGCCAGCACCCAGGGCAATCAGCCCCAGCATTTT
>.|TRBV5-1|TRBJ2-3|.
CATGGPLSTDTQYF
TGCGCCACCGGGGGACCCCTCAGCACAGATACGCAGTATTTT
>.|TRBV18|TRBJ1-5|.
CASSRLGGSSPQHF
TGTGCCAGCTCACGGCTCGGGGGGTCCTCCCCCCAGCATTTT